The 21 T cell receptor beta chains below all came from one sample that was sequenced in a study of breast tumors, draining lymph nodes, adjacent tissues. One entry per CDR3 protein, called by TCRdb with MiXCR from the multiplex PCR reads. The profile covers some 170,000 distinct CDR3 sequences, with 25% to 40% appearing a single time and about 4.1% taken by the ten largest. Axillary draining lymph nodes of breast cancer patients supplied the node samples. Material for sequencing was axillary lymph node tissue. The source of these receptors is a female donor with breast cancer. Some clones in this sample may be carry-over from other donors' samples.

This clonotype was seen ten or more times. The chain recombines TRBV15 with TRBJ2-3; 8 bases map to TRBD1. The length of the CDR3 is 15 residues. In germline, CDR1 is LNHNV, CDR2 YYDKDF (reference sequence). The V gene end was trimmed by 1 base and the J gene end by 2 bases; junction bases not matched to a gene: 2. CDR3 sequence (DNA): TGTGCCACCAGCAGAGTGGACAGGGCCACAGATACGCAGTATTTT. Translating gives CATSRVDRATDTQYF.

This clonotype has ten or more counts. The chain has TRBV7-2 and TRBJ2-5, with D possibly being TRBD2 (5 bases). This CDR3 has 15 amino acids. V lost 6 bases and J 2 bases, leaving 16 bases between the germline ends. Germline CDR1 SGHTA, CDR2 FQGNSA. DNA for the CDR3: TGTGCCAGCAGGGGCGCGAGGGATAATCAAGAGACCCAGTACTTC. Amino acid sequence: CASRGARDNQETQYF.

On this clonotype itself: The conserved final phenylalanine or tryptophan is absent from the CDR3, which likely points to a read error. The DNA is omitted, as the CDR3 cannot be located on it reliably, and the CDR3 follows TCRdb's listing. The J gene is TRBJ1-6, the V gene TRBV7-2. The germline V gene encodes CDR1 SGHTA and CDR2 FQGNSA. The CDR3 is 17 amino acids in total, end residues counted. This CDR3 is CASSLNSGQRGSSPPHS.

This clonotype was seen ten or more times. The chain links TRBV20-1 to TRBJ1-3; D gene unclear. Germline V gene sequence: CDR1 DFQATT, CDR2 SNEGSKA (reference sequence). The CDR3 is 14 residues long. Trimming took off 2 bases at V and 0 bases at J, with 8 bases between the two ends. CDR3 sequence reads: CSARRGSSGNTIYF. CDR3 in DNA: TGCAGTGCTAGACGCGGGAGCTCTGGAAACACCATATATTTT.

This clonotype was found many times. This chain uses TRBV20-1 with TRBJ1-3, with D uncertain. Germline V gene lookup returns CDR1 DFQATT and CDR2 SNEGSKA (reference sequence). CDR3 size: 13 residues. Trimming removed 7 bases at V and 0 bases at J, with 10 bases between. The CDR3 protein is CSVSGRSGNTIYF. CDR3 sequence (DNA): TGCAGTGTCTCGGGCCGCTCTGGAAACACCATATATTTT.

The sample holds a few counts of this clonotype. Just one base apart from a much larger clone, this may be a read error. V is TRBV20-1 and J is TRBJ2-1; D is uncertain. The V gene's germline CDR1 is DFQATT and CDR2 SNEGSKA (reference sequence). The CDR3 loop spans 14 amino acids. CDR3 sequence (DNA): TGCAGTGCTAGTTTAACTTCCTCCTACACTGAGCAGTTCTTC. The encoded protein is CSASLTSSYTEQFF.

This clonotype was seen many times. The chain recombines TRBV6-1 with TRBJ2-5; perhaps TRBD2 as D (6 bases). Per the germline V gene, CDR1 is MNHNS and CDR2 is SASEGT. The V end was cut by 5 bases, the J end by 5 bases, with 9 bases between. This CDR3 contains 12 residues. In DNA, the CDR3 is TGTGCCAGCAGTCAAAGCGGGGAGACCCAGTACTTC. Its translation is CASSQSGETQYF.

This clonotype was observed many times. This chain joins TRBV7-2 and TRBJ2-1; D possibly corresponds to TRBD2 (6 bases). Trimming removed 2 bases at V and 7 bases at J, with 18 bases between. The CDR3 runs to 16 residues. Germline CDR1 SGHTA, CDR2 FQGNSA. The CDR3 loop reads CASSLTGSGASNEQFF. CDR3 coding DNA: TGTGCCAGCAGCTTAACCGGGAGTGGGGCTAGTAATGAGCAGTTCTTC.

This clonotype was detected ten times or more. V and J are TRBV15 and TRBJ1-4; possible D gene TRBD1, 6 bases. CDR3 size: 12 residues. The germline gives CDR1 LNHNV, CDR2 YYDKDF (reference sequence). The V and J ends lost 8 bases and 11 bases respectively, with 15 bases between them. CDR3: CATGQGLNKLFF. The CDR3 DNA reads as TGTGCCACCGGGCAGGGGTTAAACAAACTGTTTTTT.

This clonotype was detected many times. V is TRBV10-3 and J is TRBJ1-2, with 7 nucleotides matching TRBD1. Germline trimming cut 0 bases from V and 7 bases from J; bases unmatched to any gene: 8. Germline CDR1 ENHRY, CDR2 SYGVKD. The CDR3 totals 15 residues. CDR3 DNA: TGTGCCATCAGTGAGTCTGCTGACAGGGCCCCTGGCTACACCTTC. It codes for CAISESADRAPGYTF.

This clonotype was counted many times. This chain uses TRBV9 with TRBJ1-6; D is unresolved. V gave up 0 bases and J gave up 10 bases, with 20 bases separating them. CDR3 length equals 17 residues. Germline CDR1 SGDLS, CDR2 YYNGEE. For the CDR3, the DNA is TGTGCCAGCAGCGTAGCTCCAGGTCGGGGAACGGGATCACCCCTCCACTTT. Translating gives CASSVAPGRGTGSPLHF.

With respect to this clonotype: A clone one base away is much larger, so this may be a read error. This is likely a read error, given that the CDR3 carries no conserved phenylalanine or tryptophan at its end. The genes are TRBV6-1 and TRBJ1-5; D ambiguous. There are 14 residues in the CDR3. V was clipped by 7 bases and J by 2 bases, with 12 bases between them. Per the germline V gene, CDR1 is MNHNS and CDR2 is SASEGT. The CDR3 DNA sequence: TGTGCCAGCACCAATATTGCAGGCAATCAGCCCCAGCATCTT. This codes for CASTNIAGNQPQHL.

Many counts were recorded for this clonotype. The rearrangement uses TRBV6-2 or TRBV6-3 and TRBJ2-7; a weak D match, TRBD1 (6 bases). Trimming removed 7 bases from V and 1 base from J, with 14 bases in between. The CDR3 has 14 residues. From germline, CDR1 is MNHEY and CDR2 SVGEGT. The CDR3 sequence: CASTKSRGSYEQYF. The DNA for the CDR3 is TGTGCCAGCACAAAATCCAGGGGATCCTACGAGCAGTACTTC.

This clonotype was counted many times. The chain has TRBV7-8 and TRBJ2-7; 7 positions agree with TRBD2. V gave up 1 base and J gave up 6 bases; unmatched junction bases: 6. CDR3 size: 14 residues. Per the germline V gene, CDR1 is SGHVS and CDR2 is FQNEAQ. The CDR3 is CASSLGSGRGEQYF. The CDR3 DNA reads as TGTGCCAGCAGCTTAGGGTCAGGGAGGGGCGAGCAGTACTTC.

This clonotype was detected only a few times. One end of the junction is discordant with germline, which a read error may explain. The V and J genes are TRBV11-2 and TRBJ1-4, with 7 bases lining up with TRBD1. The CDR3 covers 15 residues. CDR1 and CDR2 (germline): SGHAT, FQNNGV. The CDR3 here is CASRSTGAGDEKPFF. The CDR3 DNA is TGTGCCAGCAGGTCTACAGGGGCGGGAGATGAAAAACCGTTTTTT.

This clonotype showed up many times. The rearrangement joins TRBV5-6 to TRBJ2-5, with D perhaps TRBD2 (6 bases). Germline V lookup: CDR1 SGHDT, CDR2 YYEEEE. Trimming took 1 base from V and 5 from J, leaving 15 bases between them. The CDR3 is 15 amino acids. CDR3 in DNA: TGTGCCAGCAGCTTGAAGACAGCGGGCGGTGAGACCCAGTACTTC. Its protein is CASSLKTAGGETQYF.

Comments on this clonotype: The junction does not match germline at one end; this may be a read error. The chain has TRBV13 and TRBJ1-2; TRBD1 aligns across 10 bases. Germline V gene sequence: CDR1 PRHDT, CDR2 FYEKMQ (reference sequence). This CDR3 is built from 14 residues. The CDR3 sequence: CASILGTGAVGYTF. The CDR3 DNA sequence: TGTGCCAGCATCTTAGGGACAGGGGCTGTGGGCTACACCTTC.

Comment on this clonotype: A junction end diverges from the germline sequence, so it may reflect a read error. This chain's CDR3 is CANSLAQRLIQPQHF. Here the CDR3 DNA reads TGTGCCAACAGCTTAGCGCAACGTCTAATCCAGCCCCAGCATTTT. The chain joins TRBV7-2 to TRBJ1-5; D is uncertain. Germline V gives CDR1 SGHTA, CDR2 FQGNSA. CDR3 length equals 15 residues.

This clonotype was seen repeatedly, ten times or more. V is TRBV5-1 and J is TRBJ1-2; D not resolved. Germline CDR1 is SGHRS and CDR2 is YFSETQ. The V and J ends lost 0 bases and 5 bases respectively, with 11 bases between them. CDR3 length equals 14 residues. Here the CDR3 reads CASSLEAGRYGYTF. DNA of the CDR3: TGCGCCAGCAGCTTGGAGGCAGGACGTTATGGCTACACCTTC. The variable domain in full, with the rest retrieved from reference TRBV5-1 and TRBJ1-2, is KAGVTQTPRYLIKTRGQQVTLSCSPISGHRSVSWYQQTPGQGLQFLFEYFSETQRNKGNFPGRFSGRQFSNSRSEMNVSTLELGDSALYLCASSLEAGRYGYTFGSGTRLTVV.

This clonotype was counted ten times or more. V gene TRBV5-6 combines with J gene TRBJ2-5, with 12 bases that match TRBD2. The ends lost 4 bases at V and 1 base at J; junction bases unmatched: 8. Germline-derived CDR1 and CDR2 are SGHDT and YYEEEE. The CDR3 has 17 residues. CDR3 DNA sequence: TGTGCCAGCAGCCATTCGACTAGCGGGGGTTTCCAAGAGACCCAGTACTTC. Translated: CASSHSTSGGFQETQYF.

This chain uses TRBV14 with TRBJ2-1, with 13 bases identical to TRBD2. The CDR3 is 19 residues long. The trim removed 5 bases at V and 0 bases at J, leaving 10 bases unmatched. The germline V gene has CDR1 SGHDN and CDR2 FVKESK. CDR3 protein: CASSTSGLAGDSSYNEQFF. DNA of the CDR3: TGTGCCAGCAGCACTAGCGGACTAGCGGGAGATAGCTCCTACAATGAGCAGTTCTTC.